This T cell receptor (beta chain) was retrieved from a study of OX40 agonist ivuxolimab in advanced cancers. The V segment lost 4 bases and the J segment 0 bases; nucleotides outside the gene matches: 5. This CDR3 is built from 16 residues. The germline gives CDR1 SGHRS, CDR2 YFSETQ. Generated by immunoSEQ multiplex PCR, the TCRdb table keeps only in-frame clones and is missing some. Of about 130,000 clones in the sample, about 90% were seen once. The clonotype originates from an adult with an advanced solid tumor such as melanoma, head and neck, liver or kidney cancer. The chain links TRBV5-1 to TRBJ1-3; 9 bases are shared with TRBD1. The sequencing here drew on CD4+ or CD8+ T cells sorted from blood, taken in a trial of the OX40 agonist ivuxolimab. This chain's CDR3 is CASSPRQGGSGNTIYF. CDR3 DNA: TGCGCCAGCAGCCCTCGACAGGGGGGCTCTGGAAACACCATATATTTT.